This TCR beta chain stems from a study of T cells in lung cancer brain metastases. Study overall: Among the 20 patients, more than 15 reported tobacco use, median around 40 pack-years. Primary and brain metastasis specimens were taken a median around 300 days apart.

Findings and limits, study-wide: Most clones were lesion-specific, with limited overlap between paired lesions (Morisita roughly 0.22).

TCRdb's copy holds only in-frame clones and misses some; the assay was immunoSEQ multiplex PCR. The sample shows approximately 5,300 clones, 70% to 90% of them seen only once. Marked H&E slides guided macrodissection of tumor areas from about five unstained, deparaffinized 10 um sections. In regard to this clone: Its antigen remains unidentified.

The origin of this receptor is a woman in her forties or fifties with non-small cell lung cancer. The sequencing sample was made of tumor tissue from the primary lung tumor.

Here the CDR3 DNA reads TGTGCCAGCAGTGATAACAGGGATGGGGAAGCTTTCTTT. The encoded protein is CASSDNRDGEAFF. The chain joins TRBV2 to TRBJ1-1; D might be TRBD1 (6 bases). This CDR3 comprises 13 residues. Germline V gene data show CDR1 as SNHLY and CDR2 as FYNNEI. V was trimmed by 3 bases and J by 8 bases, leaving 13 bases between them.